This TCR beta chain is from a study of technical replicates of blood from several donors. Sequenced by immunoSEQ multiplex PCR; TCRdb stores in-frame clones only, minus some. Of 72,000 or so clones listed, around 92% are singletons. CDR1 is SGDLS and CDR2 is YYNGEE in the germline V gene. The J segment lost 1 base and the V segment lost 4 bases, leaving 9 bases of the junction unmatched. This CDR3 comprises 18 residues. This clone was counted once. The chain carries TRBV9 and TRBJ2-4, with 12 bases that match TRBD2. Material for sequencing was T cells isolated from PBMCs. The sequence was obtained from a human donor in good health. The CDR3 loop is CASSPYPLAGGAKNIQYF. The CDR3 coding sequence is TGTGCCAGCAGCCCCTACCCTCTAGCGGGAGGGGCCAAAAACATTCAGTACTTC.